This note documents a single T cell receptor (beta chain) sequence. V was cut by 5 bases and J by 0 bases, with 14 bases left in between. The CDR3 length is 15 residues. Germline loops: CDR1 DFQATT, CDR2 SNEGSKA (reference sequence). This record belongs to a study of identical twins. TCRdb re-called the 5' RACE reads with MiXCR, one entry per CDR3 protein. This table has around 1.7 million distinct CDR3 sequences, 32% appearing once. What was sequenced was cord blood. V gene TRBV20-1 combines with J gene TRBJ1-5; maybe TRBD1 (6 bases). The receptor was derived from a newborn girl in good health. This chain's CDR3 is CSAPMTGYSNQPQHF. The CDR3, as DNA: TGCAGTGCTCCTATGACAGGCTATAGCAATCAGCCCCAGCATTTT.